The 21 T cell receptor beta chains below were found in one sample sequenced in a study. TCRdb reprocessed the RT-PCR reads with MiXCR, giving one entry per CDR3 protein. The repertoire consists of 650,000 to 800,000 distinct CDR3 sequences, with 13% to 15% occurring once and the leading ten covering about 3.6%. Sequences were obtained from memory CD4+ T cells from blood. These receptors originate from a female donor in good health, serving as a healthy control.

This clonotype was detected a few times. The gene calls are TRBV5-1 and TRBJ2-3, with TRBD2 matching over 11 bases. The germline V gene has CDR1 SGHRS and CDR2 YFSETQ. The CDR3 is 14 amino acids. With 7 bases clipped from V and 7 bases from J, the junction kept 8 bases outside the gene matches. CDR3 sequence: CASGLAGGPNTQYF. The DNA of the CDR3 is TGCGCCAGCGGGTTAGCGGGAGGGCCAAATACGCAGTATTTT.

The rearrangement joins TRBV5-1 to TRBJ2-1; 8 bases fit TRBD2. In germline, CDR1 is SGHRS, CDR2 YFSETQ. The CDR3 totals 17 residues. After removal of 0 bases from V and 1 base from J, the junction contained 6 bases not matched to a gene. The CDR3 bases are TGCGCCAGCAGCTTGGGACTAGCGCCCCTTTCCTACAATGAGCAGTTCTTC. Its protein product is CASSLGLAPLSYNEQFF.

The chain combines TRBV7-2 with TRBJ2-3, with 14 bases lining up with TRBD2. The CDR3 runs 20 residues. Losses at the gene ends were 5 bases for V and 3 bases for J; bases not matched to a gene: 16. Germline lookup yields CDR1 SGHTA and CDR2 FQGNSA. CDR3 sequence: CASSGGTKGLAGDWTDTQYF. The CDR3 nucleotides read TGTGCCAGCAGCGGAGGAACCAAGGGACTAGCGGGAGATTGGACAGATACGCAGTATTTT.

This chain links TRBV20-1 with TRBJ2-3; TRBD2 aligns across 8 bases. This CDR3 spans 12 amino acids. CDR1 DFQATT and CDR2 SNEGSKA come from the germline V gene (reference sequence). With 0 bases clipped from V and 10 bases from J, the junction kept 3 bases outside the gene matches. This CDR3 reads CSARDQGLAQYF. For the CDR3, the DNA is TGCAGTGCTAGAGATCAGGGACTAGCGCAGTATTTT.

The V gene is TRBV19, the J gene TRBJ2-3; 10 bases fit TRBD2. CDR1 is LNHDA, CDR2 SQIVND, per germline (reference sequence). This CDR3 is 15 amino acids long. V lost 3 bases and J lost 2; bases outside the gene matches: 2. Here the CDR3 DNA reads TGTGCCAGTAGTATTAGCGGGGGGCCCACAGATACGCAGTATTTT. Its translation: CASSISGGPTDTQYF.

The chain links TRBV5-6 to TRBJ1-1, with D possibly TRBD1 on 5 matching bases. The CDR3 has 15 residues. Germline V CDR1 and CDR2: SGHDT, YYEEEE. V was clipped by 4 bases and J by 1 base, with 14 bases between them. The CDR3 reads CASSGAGTSNTEAFF. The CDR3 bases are TGTGCCAGCAGCGGAGCCGGGACCTCGAACACTGAAGCTTTCTTT.

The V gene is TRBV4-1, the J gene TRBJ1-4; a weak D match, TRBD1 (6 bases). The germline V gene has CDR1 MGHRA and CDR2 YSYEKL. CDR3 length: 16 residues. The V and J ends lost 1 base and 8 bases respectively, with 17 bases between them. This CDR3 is CASSQGRGKGEEKLFF. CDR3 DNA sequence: TGCGCCAGCAGCCAAGGAAGGGGGAAGGGGGAGGAAAAACTGTTTTTT.

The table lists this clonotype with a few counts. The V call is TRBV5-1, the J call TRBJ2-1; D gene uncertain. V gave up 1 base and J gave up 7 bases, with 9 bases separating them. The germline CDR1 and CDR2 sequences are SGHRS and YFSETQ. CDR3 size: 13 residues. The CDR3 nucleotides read TGCGCCAGCAGCTTGTTCCTGGCGAATGAGCAGTTCTTC. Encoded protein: CASSLFLANEQFF.

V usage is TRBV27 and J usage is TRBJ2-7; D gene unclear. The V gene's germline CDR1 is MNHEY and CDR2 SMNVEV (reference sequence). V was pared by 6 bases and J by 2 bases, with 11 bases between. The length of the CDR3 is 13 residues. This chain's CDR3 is CASRLTHTYEQYF. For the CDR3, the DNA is TGTGCCAGCAGACTCACCCATACCTACGAGCAGTACTTC.

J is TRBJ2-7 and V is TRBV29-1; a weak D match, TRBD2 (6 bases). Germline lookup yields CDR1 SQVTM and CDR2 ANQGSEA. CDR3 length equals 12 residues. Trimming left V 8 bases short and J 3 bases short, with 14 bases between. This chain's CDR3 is CSSNVGGYEQYF. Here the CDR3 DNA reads TGCAGCTCGAATGTGGGGGGCTACGAGCAGTACTTC.

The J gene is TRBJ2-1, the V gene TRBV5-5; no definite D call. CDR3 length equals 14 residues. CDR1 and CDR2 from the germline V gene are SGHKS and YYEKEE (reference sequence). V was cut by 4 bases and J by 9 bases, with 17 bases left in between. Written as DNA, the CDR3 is TGTGCCAGCAGCCGAGACGGGTCGCCGGGTGAGCAGTTCTTC. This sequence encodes CASSRDGSPGEQFF.

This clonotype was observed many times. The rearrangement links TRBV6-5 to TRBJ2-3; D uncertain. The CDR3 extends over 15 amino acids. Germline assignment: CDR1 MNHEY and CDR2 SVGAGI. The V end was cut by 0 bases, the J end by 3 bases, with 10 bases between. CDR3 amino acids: CASSYSGPGTDTQYF. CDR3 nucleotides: TGTGCCAGCAGTTACTCAGGGCCCGGGACAGATACGCAGTATTTT.

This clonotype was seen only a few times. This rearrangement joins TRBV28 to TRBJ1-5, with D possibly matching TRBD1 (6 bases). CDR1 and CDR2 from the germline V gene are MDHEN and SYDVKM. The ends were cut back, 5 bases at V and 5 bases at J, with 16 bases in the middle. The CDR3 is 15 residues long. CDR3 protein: CASSPPRGAYQPQHF. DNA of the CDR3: TGTGCCAGCAGTCCGCCTAGGGGGGCTTATCAGCCCCAGCATTTT. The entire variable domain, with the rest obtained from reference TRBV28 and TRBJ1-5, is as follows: DVKVTQSSRYLVKRTGEKVFLECVQDMDHENMFWYRQDPGLGLRLIYFSYDVKMKEKGDIPEGYSVSREKKERFSLILESASTNQTSMYLCASSPPRGAYQPQHFGDGTRLSIL.

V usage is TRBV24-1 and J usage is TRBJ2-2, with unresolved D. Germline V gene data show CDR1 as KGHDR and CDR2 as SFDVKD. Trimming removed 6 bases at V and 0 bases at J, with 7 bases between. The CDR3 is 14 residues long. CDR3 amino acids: CATSSPTNTGELFF. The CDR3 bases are TGTGCCACCAGTAGCCCTACGAACACCGGGGAGCTGTTTTTT.

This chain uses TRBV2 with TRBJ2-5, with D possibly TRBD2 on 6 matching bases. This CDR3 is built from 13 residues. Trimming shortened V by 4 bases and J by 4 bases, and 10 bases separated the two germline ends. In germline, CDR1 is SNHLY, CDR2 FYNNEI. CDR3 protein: CASSGLDGETQYF. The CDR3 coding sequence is TGTGCCAGCAGTGGACTAGATGGAGAGACCCAGTACTTC.

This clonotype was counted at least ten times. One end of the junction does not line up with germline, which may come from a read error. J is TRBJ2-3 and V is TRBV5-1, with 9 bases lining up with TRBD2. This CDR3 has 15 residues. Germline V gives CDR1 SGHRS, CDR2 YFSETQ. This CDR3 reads CASSLAGASTDTQYF. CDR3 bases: TGTGCCAGCAGCTTAGCGGGGGCCAGCACAGATACGCAGTATTTT. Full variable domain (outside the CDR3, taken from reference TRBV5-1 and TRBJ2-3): KAGVTQTPRYLIKTRGQQVTLSCSPISGHRSVSWYQQTPGQGLQFLFEYFSETQRNKGNFPGRFSGRQFSNSRSEMNVSTLELGDSALYLCASSLAGASTDTQYFGPGTRLTVL.

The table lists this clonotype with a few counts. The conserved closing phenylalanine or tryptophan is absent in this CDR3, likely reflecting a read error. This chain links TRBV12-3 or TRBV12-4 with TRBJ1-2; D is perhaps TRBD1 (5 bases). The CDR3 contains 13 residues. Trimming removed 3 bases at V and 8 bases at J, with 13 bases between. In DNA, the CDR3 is TGTGCCAGCAGTTTTAACCGCAGGGCCGGCTACACCTTA. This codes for CASSFNRRAGYTL.

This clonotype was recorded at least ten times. For the CDR3, the DNA is TGCGCCAGCAGTCTCGACAGACACACTGAAGCTTTCTTT. Its translation: CASSLDRHTEAFF. V is TRBV5-1 and J is TRBJ1-1, with a weak D call TRBD1 (5 bases). This CDR3 has 13 residues. Germline V gene data show CDR1 as SGHRS and CDR2 as YFSETQ. V was clipped by 5 bases and J by 3 bases, with 11 bases between them.

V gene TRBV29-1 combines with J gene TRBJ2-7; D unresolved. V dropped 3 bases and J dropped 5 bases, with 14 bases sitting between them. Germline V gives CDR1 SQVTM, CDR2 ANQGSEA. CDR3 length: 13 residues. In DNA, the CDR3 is TGCAGCGTTGAGGGTCAGTTTAGTGACGAGCAGTACTTC. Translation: CSVEGQFSDEQYF.

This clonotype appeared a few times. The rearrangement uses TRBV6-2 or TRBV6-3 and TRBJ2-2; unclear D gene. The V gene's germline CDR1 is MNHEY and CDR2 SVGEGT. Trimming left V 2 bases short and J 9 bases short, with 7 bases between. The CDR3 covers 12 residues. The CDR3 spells CASSYGPRELFF. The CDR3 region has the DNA TGTGCCAGCAGTTACGGACCCAGGGAGCTGTTTTTT.

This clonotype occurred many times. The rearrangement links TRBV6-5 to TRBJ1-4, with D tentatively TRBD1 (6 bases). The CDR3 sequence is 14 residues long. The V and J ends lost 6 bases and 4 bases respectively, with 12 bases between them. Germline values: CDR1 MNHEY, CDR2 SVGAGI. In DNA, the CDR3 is TGTGCCAGCAGCACCACAGGGTATAATGAAAAACTGTTTTTT. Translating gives CASSTTGYNEKLFF.